A selection of T cell receptor beta chains follows, all from one sample in a study of blood T cell repertoires in COVID-19. Method: immunoSEQ multiplex PCR; TCRdb's copy keeps in-frame clones and lacks some. The sample lists some 42,000 clones, approximately 91% seen once, with 0.3% to 0.45% in the top ten. The sample comprised peripheral blood. These receptors were taken from a human donor in a cohort sampled during active COVID-19. CDR3s include the opening cysteine and the closing phenylalanine or tryptophan. D genes are given only for firm matches. Size tells how often a clone was seen (once, few, many) or the class of an expanded clone, and some rows leave it out.

clone size | J gene | V gene | D gene | CDR3 protein | CDR3 DNA
. | TRBJ2-7 | TRBV5-6 | . | CASSLGQVPREQYF | TGTGCCAGCAGCCTCGGACAAGTCCCCCGCGAGCAGTACTTC
. | TRBJ1-2 | TRBV19 | TRBD1 | CASSGGTGIGGYTF | TGTGCCAGTAGTGGCGGGACAGGGATCGGGGGCTACACCTTC
. | TRBJ2-7 | TRBV7-9 | . | CASSLGVGGAYEQYF | TGTGCCAGCAGCTTAGGGGTAGGGGGGGCCTACGAGCAGTACTTC
. | TRBJ2-7 | TRBV5-1 | . | CASSLKIGGRMDYLEQYF | TGCGCCAGCAGCTTGAAAATAGGGGGCAGGATGGACTATCTCGAGCAGTACTTC
. | TRBJ1-4 | TRBV7-9 | . | CASSLGSVDNEKLFF | TGTGCCAGCAGCTTAGGGTCCGTAGATAATGAAAAACTGTTTTTT
. | TRBJ1-3 | TRBV5-1 | TRBD1 | CASSPLGDRVGNTIYF | TGCGCCAGCAGCCCACTAGGGGACAGGGTTGGAAACACCATATATTTT
. | TRBJ2-7 | TRBV6-5 | . | CASSSRDSSLVNF | TGTGCCAGCAGTTCCCGGGACTCGTCTCTCGTGAACTTC
. | TRBJ2-7 | TRBV15 | . | CATSSTGMRSYEQYF | TGTGCCACCAGCTCTACAGGGATGAGATCCTACGAGCAGTACTTC
. | TRBJ2-7 | TRBV27 | TRBD1 | CASSFGTGRYEQYF | TGTGCCAGCAGTTTCGGGACAGGGCGCTACGAGCAGTACTTC
. | TRBJ1-6 | TRBV19 | . | CASSIGDTYNSPLHF | TGTGCCAGTAGTATAGGGGACACCTATAATTCACCCCTCCACTTT
. | TRBJ1-1 | TRBV10-3 | . | CAIRSDSAEAFF | TGTGCCATCAGGTCGGACAGCGCTGAAGCTTTCTTT
. | TRBJ2-7 | TRBV5-1 | . | CASSLTGFGSEQYF | TGCGCCAGCAGCTTGACCGGATTTGGGAGCGAGCAGTACTTC
. | TRBJ1-4 | TRBV6-6 | . | CASAYRATNEKLFF | TGTGCCAGCGCCTACAGGGCAACTAATGAAAAACTGTTTTTT
. | TRBJ1-5 | TRBV7-9 | . | CASSLQGRGGAAAQHF | TGTGCCAGCAGCTTACAAGGGCGGGGGGGCGCCGCGGCCCAGCATTTT
. | TRBJ1-4 | TRBV4-2 | TRBD1 | CASSQGGQGGRGNEKLFF | TGTGCCAGCAGCCAAGGCGGACAGGGTGGTCGCGGTAATGAAAAACTGTTTTTT
. | TRBJ1-1 | TRBV7-2 | . | CASSLGFAREAFF | TGTGCCAGCAGCTTAGGGTTCGCGAGAGAAGCTTTCTTT
. | TRBJ1-2 | TRBV5-6 | . | CASSLKQQYGYTF | TGTGCCAGCAGCTTGAAACAGCAGTATGGCTACACCTTC
. | TRBJ1-2 | TRBV29-1 | . | CSVRSGVGYTF | TGCAGCGTTAGGTCCGGGGTTGGCTACACCTTC
. | TRBJ2-7 | TRBV5-6 | . | CASRGWGYREGQEQYF | TGTGCCAGCAGAGGGTGGGGTTACAGGGAAGGGCAGGAGCAGTACTTC
. | TRBJ2-7 | TRBV19 | . | CASSIVRGVTYEQYF | TGTGCCAGTAGTATAGTGAGAGGCGTAACCTACGAGCAGTACTTC
. | TRBJ2-7 | TRBV7-6 | TRBD1 | CASSPGQGGYEQYF | TGTGCCAGCAGCCCGGGACAGGGAGGCTACGAGCAGTACTTC
. | TRBJ1-1 | TRBV10-2 | TRBD1 | CASSDSTGGTEAFF | TGCGCCAGCAGTGACTCCACAGGGGGCACTGAAGCTTTCTTT
. | TRBJ1-2 | TRBV6-5 | TRBD1 | CASSYGEGARGYTF | TGTGCCAGCAGTTACGGTGAGGGGGCGCGAGGCTACACCTTC
. | TRBJ1-1 | TRBV6-5 | . | CASSYRGIMAFF | TGTGCCAGCAGTTATAGGGGAATAATGGCTTTCTTT
. | TRBJ1-1 | TRBV4-2 | . | CASSHLGQIRTEAFF | TGTGCCAGCAGCCACCTCGGACAGATTCGGACTGAAGCTTTCTTT
. | TRBJ1-2 | TRBV2 | TRBD1 | CASRPSLGQYGYTF | TGTGCCAGCAGACCATCATTGGGACAGTATGGCTACACCTTC
. | TRBJ1-2 | TRBV7-2 | TRBD1 | CASSLRGGDGYTF | TGTGCCAGCAGCTTAAGAGGGGGCGATGGCTACACCTTC
. | TRBJ1-1 | TRBV2 | . | CASSLDRFEAFF | TGTGCCAGCAGCTTAGACAGGTTTGAAGCTTTCTTT
. | TRBJ2-7 | TRBV10-2 | TRBD2 | CASSETSGGDGEQYF | TGCGCCAGCAGTGAGACTAGCGGGGGTGATGGGGAGCAGTACTTC
. | TRBJ2-7 | TRBV27 | . | CASSARGPYEQYF | TGTGCCAGCAGCGCGCGGGGTCCCTACGAGCAGTACTTC
once | TRBJ1-2 | TRBV2 | . | CAWKAGNYGYTF | TGTGCTTGGAAGGCGGGGAACTATGGCTACACCTTC
. | TRBJ1-1 | TRBV6-5 | . | CASSPAGVGNTEAFF | TGTGCCAGCTCCCCAGCGGGGGTAGGGAACACTGAAGCTTTCTTT
. | TRBJ1-1 | TRBV18 | . | CASSPMAVNTEAFF | TGTGCCAGCTCACCGATGGCAGTGAACACTGAAGCTTTCTTT
. | TRBJ1-2 | TRBV6-5 | . | CASSSHNLEGSYGYTF | TGTGCCAGCAGTTCCCACAACTTGGAGGGCTCCTATGGCTACACCTTC
once | TRBJ1-5 | TRBV12-3/TRBV12-4 | . | CASSLPYQPQHF | TGTGCCAGCAGTCTCCCCTATCAGCCCCAGCATTTT
. | TRBJ2-5 | TRBV20-1 | . | CSARDRAQYF | TGCAGTGCTAGAGATCGGGCCCAGTACTTC
. | TRBJ2-7 | TRBV2 | TRBD1 | CASTPGRGIVHEQYF | TGTGCCAGCACTCCCGGCAGGGGGATAGTCCACGAGCAGTACTTC
. | TRBJ2-1 | TRBV7-8 | TRBD2 | CASSHLQAGDEQFF | TGTGCCAGCAGCCACCTACAGGCGGGGGATGAGCAGTTCTTC
. | TRBJ1-4 | TRBV5-6 | TRBD1 | CASSLGTGATNEKLFF | TGTGCCAGCAGCCTCGGGACAGGAGCAACTAATGAAAAACTGTTTTTT
. | TRBJ1-1 | TRBV6-4 | . | CASSAGVNTEAFF | TGTGCCAGCAGTGCAGGTGTGAACACTGAAGCTTTCTTT
few | TRBJ1-5 | TRBV7-9 | . | CASSEQDTQPQHF | TGTGCCAGCAGCGAACAGGACACTCAGCCCCAGCATTTT
. | TRBJ2-7 | TRBV6-5 | . | CASRTETYEQYF | TGTGCCAGCAGAACAGAGACCTACGAGCAGTACTTC
. | TRBJ2-7 | TRBV7-2 | . | CASSFDMPYEQYF | TGTGCCAGCAGCTTTGACATGCCCTACGAGCAGTACTTC
. | TRBJ2-6 | TRBV27 | . | CASAKVGLRSGANVLTF | TGTGCCAGCGCAAAAGTAGGTTTGAGGTCTGGGGCCAACGTCCTGACTTTC
. | TRBJ1-2 | TRBV7-9 | TRBD1 | CASSDPGQAYGYTF | TGTGCCAGCAGCGATCCGGGACAGGCCTATGGCTACACCTTC
. | TRBJ1-1 | TRBV5-4 | . | CASSLAGTDEAFF | TGTGCCAGCAGCTTGGCAGGTACGGATGAAGCTTTCTTT
. | TRBJ2-7 | TRBV29-1 | . | CSVEGLMPYEQYF | TGCAGCGTTGAAGGACTGATGCCCTACGAGCAGTACTTC
. | TRBJ2-7 | TRBV19 | TRBD2 | CASSIQLSGGTYEQYF | TGTGCCAGTAGTATCCAACTTAGCGGGGGCACCTACGAGCAGTACTTC
. | TRBJ1-2 | TRBV6-2/TRBV6-3 | TRBD1 | CASSYGTGSNGYTF | TGTGCCAGCAGTTACGGGACAGGTTCCAATGGCTACACCTTC
. | TRBJ2-7 | TRBV4-1 | TRBD2 | CASSHPTWSSGAYEQYF | TGCGCCAGCAGCCACCCCACATGGTCTAGCGGGGCCTACGAGCAGTACTTC
. | TRBJ2-5 | TRBV5-1 | . | CASNPLGRGQETQYF | TGCGCCAGCAACCCCCTCGGTCGGGGACAAGAGACCCAGTACTTC
. | TRBJ2-7 | TRBV6-2/TRBV6-3 | . | CASSFGHLGPYEQYF | TGTGCCAGCAGTTTCGGTCACCTTGGTCCCTACGAGCAGTACTTC
. | TRBJ1-2 | TRBV12-3/TRBV12-4 | . | CASSLARDGYTF | TGTGCCAGCAGTTTAGCGAGGGATGGCTACACCTTC